This TCR beta chain is from a study of cytomegalovirus exposure and HLA in healthy donors. Details on this clone: The antigen is unknown.

Overall study findings and caveats: Available immune exposure information covered CMV serostatus only.

PCR employed 60 Vbeta and 13 Jbeta primers. TCRdb's copy holds only in-frame clones and misses some; the assay was immunoSEQ multiplex PCR. The sample records under 200,000 clones, roughly 77% being singletons. V was shortened by 2 bases and J by 4 bases, with 11 bases between the two germline ends. The CDR3 runs to 13 residues. Germline V gene sequence: CDR1 GTSNPN, CDR2 SVGIG (reference sequence). Sequencing was performed on PBMCs. The chain joins TRBV30 to TRBJ2-5; D uncertain. The TCR originated in a woman in her late teens or twenties in good health and CMV-seronegative. The CDR3 sequence is CAWSRSSRETQYF. CDR3 in DNA: TGTGCCTGGAGTAGGAGCAGTCGAGAGACCCAGTACTTC.